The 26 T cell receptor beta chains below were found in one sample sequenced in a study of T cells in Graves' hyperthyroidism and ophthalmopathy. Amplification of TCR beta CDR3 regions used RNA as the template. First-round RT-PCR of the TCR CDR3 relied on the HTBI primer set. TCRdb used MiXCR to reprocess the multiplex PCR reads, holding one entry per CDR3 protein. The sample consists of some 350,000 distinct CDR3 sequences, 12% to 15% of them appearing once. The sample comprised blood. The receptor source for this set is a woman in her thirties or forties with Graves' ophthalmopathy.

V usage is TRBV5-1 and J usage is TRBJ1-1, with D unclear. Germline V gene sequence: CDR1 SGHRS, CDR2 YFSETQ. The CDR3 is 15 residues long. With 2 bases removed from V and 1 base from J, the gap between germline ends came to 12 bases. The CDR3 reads CASSFQSQPNTEAFF. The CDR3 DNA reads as TGCGCCAGCAGCTTTCAATCACAACCGAACACTGAAGCTTTCTTT.

The CDR3 is CASSLTGSIAGELFF. CDR3 DNA sequence: TGCGCCAGCAGCTTAACAGGGTCCATCGCCGGGGAGCTGTTTTTT. The gene calls are TRBV5-1 and TRBJ2-2, with a weak D call TRBD1 (6 bases). This CDR3 has 15 amino acids. The V gene lost 2 bases and the J gene lost 6 bases, with 14 bases spanning the gap. The germline gives CDR1 SGHRS, CDR2 YFSETQ.

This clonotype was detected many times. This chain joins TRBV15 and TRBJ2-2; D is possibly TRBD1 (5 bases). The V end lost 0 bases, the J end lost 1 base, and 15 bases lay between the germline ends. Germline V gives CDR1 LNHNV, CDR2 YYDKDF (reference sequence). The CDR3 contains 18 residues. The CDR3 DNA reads TGTGCCACCAGCAGAGATCCTTTAGGGGCCTTGAACACCGGGGAGCTGTTTTTT. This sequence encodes CATSRDPLGALNTGELFF.

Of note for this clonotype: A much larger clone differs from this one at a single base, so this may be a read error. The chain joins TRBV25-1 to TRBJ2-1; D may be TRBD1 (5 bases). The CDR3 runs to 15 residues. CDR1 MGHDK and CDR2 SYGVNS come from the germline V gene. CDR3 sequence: CASSEFDRTYNEQLF. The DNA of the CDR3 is TGTGCCAGCAGTGAATTCGACAGAACCTACAATGAGCAGTTATTC.

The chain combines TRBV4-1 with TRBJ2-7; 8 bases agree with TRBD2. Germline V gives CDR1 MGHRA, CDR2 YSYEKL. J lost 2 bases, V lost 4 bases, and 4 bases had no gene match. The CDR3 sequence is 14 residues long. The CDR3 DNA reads TGCGCCAGCAGCCCATTAGCGGGAACCTACGAGCAGTACTTC. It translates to CASSPLAGTYEQYF.

In nucleotides, the CDR3 is TGCAGTGCTAGGGGTCTATATGGGGCTTACAATCAGCCCCAGCATTTT. This codes for CSARGLYGAYNQPQHF. The chain is built from TRBV20-1 and TRBJ1-5, with D possibly being TRBD1 (5 bases). The CDR3 is 16 residues long. The germline V gene has CDR1 DFQATT and CDR2 SNEGSKA (reference sequence). V was cut by 3 bases and J by 3 bases, with 18 bases left in between.

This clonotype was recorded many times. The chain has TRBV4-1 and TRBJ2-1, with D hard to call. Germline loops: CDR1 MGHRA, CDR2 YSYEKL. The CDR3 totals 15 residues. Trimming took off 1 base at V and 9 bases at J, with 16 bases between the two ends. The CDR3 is CASSQVRRETCEQFF. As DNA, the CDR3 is TGCGCCAGCAGCCAAGTTAGGAGAGAGACTTGTGAGCAGTTCTTC.

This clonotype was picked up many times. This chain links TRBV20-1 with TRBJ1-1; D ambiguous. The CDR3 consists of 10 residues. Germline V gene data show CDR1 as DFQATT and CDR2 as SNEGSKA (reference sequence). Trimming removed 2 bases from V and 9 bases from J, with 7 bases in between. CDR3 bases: TGCAGTGCTAGAAGGACTAAAGCTTTCTTT. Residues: CSARRTKAFF.

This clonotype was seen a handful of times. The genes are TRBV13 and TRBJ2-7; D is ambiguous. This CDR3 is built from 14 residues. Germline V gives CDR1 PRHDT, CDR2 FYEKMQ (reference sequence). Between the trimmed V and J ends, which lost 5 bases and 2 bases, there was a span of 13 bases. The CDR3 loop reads CASSVNRRAYEQYF. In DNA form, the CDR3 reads TGTGCCAGCAGCGTCAATCGTAGGGCCTACGAGCAGTACTTC.

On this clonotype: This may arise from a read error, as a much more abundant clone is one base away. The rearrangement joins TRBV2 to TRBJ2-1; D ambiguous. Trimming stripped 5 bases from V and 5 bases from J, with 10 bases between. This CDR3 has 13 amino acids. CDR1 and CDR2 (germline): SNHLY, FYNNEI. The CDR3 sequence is CASSMDRHNEQFF. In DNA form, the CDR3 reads TGTGCCAGCAGTATGGATAGACACAATGAGCAGTTCTTC.

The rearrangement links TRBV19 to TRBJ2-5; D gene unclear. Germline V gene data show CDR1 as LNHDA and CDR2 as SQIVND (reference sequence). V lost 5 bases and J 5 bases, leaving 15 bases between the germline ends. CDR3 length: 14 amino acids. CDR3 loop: CASSPPQRWETQYF. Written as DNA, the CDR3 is TGTGCCAGTAGTCCCCCCCAGAGGTGGGAGACCCAGTACTTC.

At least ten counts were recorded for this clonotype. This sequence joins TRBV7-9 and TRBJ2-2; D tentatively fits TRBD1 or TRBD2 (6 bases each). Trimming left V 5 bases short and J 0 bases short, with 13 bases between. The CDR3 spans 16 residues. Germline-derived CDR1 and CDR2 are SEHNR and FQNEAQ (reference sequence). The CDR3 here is CASSPRGQANTGELFF. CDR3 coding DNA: TGTGCCAGCAGCCCTCGGGGGCAGGCGAACACCGGGGAGCTGTTTTTT.

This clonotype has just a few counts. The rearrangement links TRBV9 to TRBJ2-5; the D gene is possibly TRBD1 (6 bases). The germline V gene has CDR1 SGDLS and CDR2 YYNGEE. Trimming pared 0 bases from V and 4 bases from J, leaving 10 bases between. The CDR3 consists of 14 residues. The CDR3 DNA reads TGTGCCAGCAGCGTAGATCTAGGGGGAGAGACCCAGTACTTC. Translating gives CASSVDLGGETQYF.

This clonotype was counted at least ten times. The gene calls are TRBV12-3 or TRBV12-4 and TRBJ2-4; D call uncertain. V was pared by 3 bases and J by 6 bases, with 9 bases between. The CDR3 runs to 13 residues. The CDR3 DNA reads TGTGCCAGCAGTTTGCCCCCTTTAAACATTCAGTACTTC. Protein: CASSLPPLNIQYF.

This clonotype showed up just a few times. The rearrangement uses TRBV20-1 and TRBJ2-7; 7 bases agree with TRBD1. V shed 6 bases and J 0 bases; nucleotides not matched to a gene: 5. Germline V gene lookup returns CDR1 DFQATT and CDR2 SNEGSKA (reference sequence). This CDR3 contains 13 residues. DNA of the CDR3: TGCAGTGCGACCGAGGGGGCCTCCTACGAGCAGTACTTC. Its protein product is CSATEGASYEQYF.

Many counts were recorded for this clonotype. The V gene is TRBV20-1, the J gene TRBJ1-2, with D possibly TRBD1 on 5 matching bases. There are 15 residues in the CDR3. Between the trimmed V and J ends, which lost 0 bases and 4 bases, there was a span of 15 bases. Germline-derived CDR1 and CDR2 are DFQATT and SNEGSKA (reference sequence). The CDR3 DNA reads TGCAGTGCTAGAGATGGGGGGGACCTCAGCTATGGCTACACCTTC. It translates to CSARDGGDLSYGYTF.

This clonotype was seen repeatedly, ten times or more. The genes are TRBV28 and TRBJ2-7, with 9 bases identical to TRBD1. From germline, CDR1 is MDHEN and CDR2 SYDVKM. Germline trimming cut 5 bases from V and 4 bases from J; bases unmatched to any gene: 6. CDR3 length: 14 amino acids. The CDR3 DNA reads TGTGCCAGCAGTCTCGGGACAGGGAGATACGAGCAGTACTTC. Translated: CASSLGTGRYEQYF.

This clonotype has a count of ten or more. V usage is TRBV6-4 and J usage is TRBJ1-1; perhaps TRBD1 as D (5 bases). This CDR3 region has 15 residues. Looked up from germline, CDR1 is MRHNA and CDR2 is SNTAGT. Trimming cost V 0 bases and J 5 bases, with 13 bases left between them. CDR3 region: CASSDSGGEGTEAFF. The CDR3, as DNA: TGTGCCAGCAGTGACTCTGGGGGTGAAGGGACTGAAGCTTTCTTT.

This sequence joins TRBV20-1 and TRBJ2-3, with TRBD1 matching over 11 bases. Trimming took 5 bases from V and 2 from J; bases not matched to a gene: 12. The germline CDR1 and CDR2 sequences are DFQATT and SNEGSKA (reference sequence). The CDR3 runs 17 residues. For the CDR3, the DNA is TGCAGTGCTTCGATTCCCGGGACAGGGGGTTTCACAGATACGCAGTATTTT. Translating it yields CSASIPGTGGFTDTQYF.

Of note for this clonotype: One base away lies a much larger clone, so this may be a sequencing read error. The CDR3 loop reads CASSEFQSGTQKTGELFF. For the CDR3, the DNA is TGTGCCAGCAGTGAATTCCAGTCAGGGACCCAGAAGACCGGGGAGCTGTTTTTT. The chain has TRBV25-1 and TRBJ2-2; D could derive from TRBD1 or TRBD2 (5 bases each). The CDR3 covers 18 residues. V lost 1 base to trimming and J lost 5 bases, with 20 bases between them. CDR1 and CDR2 (germline): MGHDK, SYGVNS. The whole variable domain, remainder taken from reference TRBV25-1 and TRBJ2-2, is EADIYQTPRYLVIGTGKKITLECSQTMGHDKMYWYQQDPGMELHLIHYSYGVNSTEKGDLSSESTVSRIRTEHFPLTLESARPSHTSQYLCASSEFQSGTQKTGELFFGEGSRLTVL.

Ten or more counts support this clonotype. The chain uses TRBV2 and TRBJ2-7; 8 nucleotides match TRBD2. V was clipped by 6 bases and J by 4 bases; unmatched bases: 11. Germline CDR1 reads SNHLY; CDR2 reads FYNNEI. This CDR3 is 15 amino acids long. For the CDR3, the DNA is TGTGCCAGCAGAATCGATCGGGGGGGCATTTACGAGCAGTACTTC. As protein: CASRIDRGGIYEQYF.

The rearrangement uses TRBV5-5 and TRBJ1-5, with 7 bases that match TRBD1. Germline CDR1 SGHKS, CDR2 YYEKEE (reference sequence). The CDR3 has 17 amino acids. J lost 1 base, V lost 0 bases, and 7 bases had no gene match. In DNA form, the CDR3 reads TGTGCCAGCAGCTTGGCTCTGACAGGGTTCAGCAATCAGCCCCAGCATTTT. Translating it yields CASSLALTGFSNQPQHF.

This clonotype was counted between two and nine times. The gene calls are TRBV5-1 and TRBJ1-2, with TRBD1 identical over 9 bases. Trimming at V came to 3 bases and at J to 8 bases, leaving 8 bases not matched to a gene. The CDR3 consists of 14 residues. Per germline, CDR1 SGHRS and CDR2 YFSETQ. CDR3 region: CASSSGQGWTGYTF. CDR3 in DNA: TGCGCCAGCAGCTCGGGACAGGGATGGACGGGCTACACCTTC.

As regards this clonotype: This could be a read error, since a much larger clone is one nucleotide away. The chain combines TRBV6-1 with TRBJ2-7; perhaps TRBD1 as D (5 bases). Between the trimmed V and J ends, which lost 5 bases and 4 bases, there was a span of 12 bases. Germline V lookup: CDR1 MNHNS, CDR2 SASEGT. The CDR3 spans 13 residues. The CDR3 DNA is TGTGCCAGCAGTCGCAGGGTTTTTTACGAGCAGTACTTC. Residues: CASSRRVFYEQYF.

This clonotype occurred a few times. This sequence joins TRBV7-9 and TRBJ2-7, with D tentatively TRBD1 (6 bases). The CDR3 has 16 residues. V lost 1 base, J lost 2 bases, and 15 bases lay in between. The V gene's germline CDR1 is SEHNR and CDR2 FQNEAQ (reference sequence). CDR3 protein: CASSLVAGALAYEQYF. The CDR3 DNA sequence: TGTGCCAGCAGCTTAGTGGCAGGGGCCCTTGCCTACGAGCAGTACTTC. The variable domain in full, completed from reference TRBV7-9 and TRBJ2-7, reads DTGVSQNPRHKITKRGQNVTFRCDPISEHNRLYWYRQTLGQGPEFLTYFQNEAQLEKSRLLSDRFSAERPKGSFSTLEIQRTEQGDSAMYLCASSLVAGALAYEQYFGPGTRLTVT.

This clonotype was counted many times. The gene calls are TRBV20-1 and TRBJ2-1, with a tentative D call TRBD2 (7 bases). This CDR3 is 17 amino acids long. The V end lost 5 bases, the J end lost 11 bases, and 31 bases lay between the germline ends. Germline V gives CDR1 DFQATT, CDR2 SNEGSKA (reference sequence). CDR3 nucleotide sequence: TGCAGTGCTCCACCTCGGCGGCTAGCGGTCGGGCGGGGGCAGCAGTTCTTC. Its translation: CSAPPRRLAVGRGQQFF.